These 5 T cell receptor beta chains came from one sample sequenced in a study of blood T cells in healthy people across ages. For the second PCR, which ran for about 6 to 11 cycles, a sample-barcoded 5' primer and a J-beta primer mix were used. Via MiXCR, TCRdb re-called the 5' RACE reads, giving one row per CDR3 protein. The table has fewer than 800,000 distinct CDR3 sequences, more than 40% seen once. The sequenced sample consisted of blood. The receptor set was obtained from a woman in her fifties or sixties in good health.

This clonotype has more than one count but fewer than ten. This chain's CDR3 is CASNPGPVSGANVLTF. DNA for the CDR3: TGTGCCAGCAATCCTGGACCGGTCTCTGGGGCCAACGTCCTGACTTTC. The genes are TRBV6-1 and TRBJ2-6; D remains ambiguous. CDR3 length equals 16 residues. The V end was cut by 7 bases, the J end by 0 bases, with 13 bases between. Germline loops: CDR1 MNHNS, CDR2 SASEGT.

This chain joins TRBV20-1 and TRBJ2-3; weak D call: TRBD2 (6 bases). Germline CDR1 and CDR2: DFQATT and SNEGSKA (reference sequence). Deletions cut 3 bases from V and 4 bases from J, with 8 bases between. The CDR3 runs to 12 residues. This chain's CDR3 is CSARASADTQYF. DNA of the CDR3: TGCAGTGCTAGGGCTAGCGCAGATACGCAGTATTTT.

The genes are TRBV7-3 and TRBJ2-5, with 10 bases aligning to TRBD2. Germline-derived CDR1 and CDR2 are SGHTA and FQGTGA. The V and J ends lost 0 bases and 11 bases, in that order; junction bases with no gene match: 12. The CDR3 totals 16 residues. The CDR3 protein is CASSLTAASGSHEQYF. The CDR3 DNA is TGTGCCAGCAGCTTAACGGCGGCTAGCGGGAGTCATGAGCAGTACTTC.

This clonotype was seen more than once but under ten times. The CDR3 DNA is TGCAGCACCTCCTCCCGGGGCACTGAAGCTTTCTTT. Amino acids: CSTSSRGTEAFF. The rearrangement joins TRBV29-1 to TRBJ1-1; D not resolved. Per germline, CDR1 SQVTM and CDR2 ANQGSEA. V was pared by 8 bases and J by 4 bases, with 14 bases between. The CDR3 consists of 12 residues.

In DNA, the CDR3 is TGCGCCAGCAGCTTGGCTAGTAGCGAGGGAGTTCAGTTCTTC. This sequence encodes CASSLASSEGVQFF. This sequence joins TRBV5-1 and TRBJ2-1; a possible D gene is TRBD2 (5 bases). The germline gives CDR1 SGHRS, CDR2 YFSETQ. The CDR3 spans 14 residues. Trimming took 0 bases from V and 13 from J, leaving 17 bases between them.